This T cell receptor (beta chain) was retrieved from a study of blood T cells in healthy people across ages. Turning to the study itself: Capture by template switching was about one barcoded beta molecule per two T cells. General observations from the study: Observed TCR beta diversity per million T cells went down as age went up. This fall followed a roughly linear course with age.

CDR3 size: 17 residues. Trimming left V 0 bases short and J 0 bases short, with 11 bases between. Germline V gives CDR1 WNHNN, CDR2 SYGVQD (reference sequence). Together with a sample-barcoded 5' primer, a J-beta primer mix was included in a second PCR lasting roughly 6 to 12 cycles. Using its own MiXCR run on the 5' RACE reads, TCRdb lists one record per CDR3 protein. The table records 720,000 or so distinct CDR3 sequences, roughly two fifths of them present only once. Regarding this clonotype: Its target is not known.

The receptor's source is a man older than 75 in good health. The chain joins TRBV10-1 to TRBJ2-2; D may be TRBD2 (5 bases). Sample: blood. CDR3 protein: CASSESLWGANTGELFF. CDR3 DNA sequence: TGCGCCAGCAGTGAGTCATTATGGGGAGCGAACACCGGGGAGCTGTTTTTT.